The sequence of this T cell receptor beta chain was determined in a study of blood T cells in healthy people across ages. As regards this clonotype: What it binds is unknown.

Per germline, CDR1 DFQATT and CDR2 SNEGSKA (reference sequence). The CDR3 has 16 amino acids. Primers used in a second PCR of about 7 to 12 cycles were a sample-barcoded 5' primer and a J-beta primer mix. Tags on each cDNA molecule came from a template-switch adaptor with 12 random nucleotides. TCRdb used MiXCR to reprocess the 5' RACE reads, holding one entry per CDR3 protein. The data contain about 1.6 million distinct CDR3 sequences, about 31% of them singletons. Findings and caveats of the study: Researchers report that TCR beta diversity correlated strongly with naive T cell percentage.

The study isolated at least 6.5 million PBMCs from each sample. The receptor was derived from a woman aged 25-40 years in good health. This chain uses TRBV20-1 with TRBJ2-3, with 14 nucleotides matching TRBD2. Material for sequencing was blood. DNA of the CDR3: TGCAGGAGACTAGCGGGAGGGTCTAGGGTCACAGATACGCAGTATTTT. It translates to CRRLAGGSRVTDTQYF.